This T cell receptor (beta chain) was sequenced for a study of Ad26.COV2.S vaccination and SARS-CoV-2 variants. Study-level information: The study gave Ad26.COV2.S intramuscularly, once or twice 56 days apart.

Treatment given: around 19 received Ad26.COV2.S at low or high dose, single or two shots; about 5 received placebo; per-sample allocation not given. Each sample was drawn 63 days after the first injection (of vaccine or placebo). The CDR3 covers 14 residues. The germline gives CDR1 LGHDT, CDR2 YNNKEL (reference sequence). Unmatched junction bases numbered 7, after V lost 4 bases and J lost 4 bases. Clones were read by immunoSEQ multiplex PCR, and TCRdb kept only the in-frame ones, dropping some. The sample includes under 550,000 clones, over 75% of them seen just once. The chain couples TRBV3-1 (or the pseudogene TRBV3-2) to TRBJ2-7; 7 bases are shared with TRBD2. The sequenced sample was peripheral blood, obtained in a trial of Ad26.COV2.S vaccine versus placebo. The sequence was collected from a person between 18 and 59 years old who received the Ad26.COV2.S COVID-19 vaccine or a placebo. CDR3 coding DNA: TGTGCCAGCAGCCGCAAGGGACTATATTACGAGCAGTACTTC. This sequence encodes CASSRKGLYYEQYF.